One and the same sample provided the 29 T cell receptor beta chains below, sequenced in a study of T cells in Graves' hyperthyroidism and ophthalmopathy. Using RNA transcripts as the source, TCR beta CDR3 regions were amplified. HTBI primers were the set used in a first-round RT-PCR of the TCR CDR3. In TCRdb, the multiplex PCR reads were re-called with MiXCR into one record per CDR3 protein. Of about 770,000 distinct CDR3 sequences in the sample, roughly 20% were seen once. The sequenced material came from blood. The receptors shown here come from a woman aged 50 to 65 with Graves' hyperthyroidism that later progressed to Graves' ophthalmopathy.

At least ten counts were recorded for this clonotype. This chain joins TRBV7-9 and TRBJ2-7, with D possibly matching TRBD1 (6 bases). V dropped 8 bases and J dropped 3 bases, with 17 bases sitting between them. CDR3 size: 14 residues. Germline lookup yields CDR1 SEHNR and CDR2 FQNEAQ (reference sequence). The CDR3 DNA reads TGTGCCAGCGTGAGGGGGAATCAAGACTACGAGCAGTACTTC. It encodes CASVRGNQDYEQYF. The whole variable domain, filled in from reference TRBV7-9 and TRBJ2-7, reads DTGVSQNPRHKITKRGQNVTFRCDPISEHNRLYWYRQTLGQGPEFLTYFQNEAQLEKSRLLSDRFSAERPKGSFSTLEIQRTEQGDSAMYLCASVRGNQDYEQYFGPGTRLTVT.

The table lists this clonotype with a few counts. The CDR3 here is CASSQATEVSPLHF. CDR3 nucleotides: TGTGCCAGCAGCCAAGCCACAGAAGTTTCACCCCTCCACTTT. The rearrangement joins TRBV3-1 to TRBJ1-6; D is uncertain. The germline CDR1 and CDR2 sequences are LGHDT and YNNKEL (reference sequence). Trimming took 1 base from V and 9 from J, leaving 10 bases between them. The length of the CDR3 is 14 residues.

In its sample, this clonotype was seen many times. The rearrangement links TRBV18 to TRBJ1-1; tentative D call: TRBD1 (6 bases). From germline, CDR1 is KGHSH and CDR2 LQKENI. The CDR3 is made up of 13 amino acids. V was trimmed by 5 bases and J by 6 bases, leaving 13 bases between them. The CDR3 reads CASSVWGGPEAFF. The CDR3 bases are TGTGCCAGCTCAGTATGGGGGGGCCCTGAAGCTTTCTTT.

The gene calls are TRBV11-2 and TRBJ1-1, with D possibly being TRBD1 (6 bases). Germline V gene lookup returns CDR1 SGHAT and CDR2 FQNNGV. The CDR3 is 15 amino acids. V was trimmed by 5 bases and J by 3 bases, leaving 16 bases between them. Here the CDR3 reads CASSATGDGDTEAFF. The CDR3 DNA reads TGTGCCAGCAGCGCGACAGGAGACGGGGACACTGAAGCTTTCTTT.

This clonotype came up a few times. The V and J genes are TRBV7-9 and TRBJ1-1; D is perhaps TRBD1 (5 bases). The CDR3 length is 17 residues. Germline loops: CDR1 SEHNR, CDR2 FQNEAQ (reference sequence). Between the trimmed V and J ends, which lost 1 base and 3 bases, there was a span of 18 bases. This CDR3 is CASSLVYGGALDTEAFF. Written as DNA, the CDR3 is TGTGCCAGCAGCTTAGTGTACGGCGGGGCGTTGGACACTGAAGCTTTCTTT.

V and J are TRBV5-1 and TRBJ2-5, with 9 bases aligning to TRBD1. The length of the CDR3 is 16 residues. V shed 0 bases, J shed 2 bases, and the junction held 5 bases outside the gene matches. The germline CDR1 and CDR2 sequences are SGHRS and YFSETQ. CDR3 nucleotide sequence: TGCGCCAGCAGCTTGGCCGCGACAGGGGGACAAGAGACCCAGTACTTC. Translated, it gives CASSLAATGGQETQYF. The full variable domain, with the rest looked up from reference TRBV5-1 and TRBJ2-5, is KAGVTQTPRYLIKTRGQQVTLSCSPISGHRSVSWYQQTPGQGLQFLFEYFSETQRNKGNFPGRFSGRQFSNSRSEMNVSTLELGDSALYLCASSLAATGGQETQYFGPGTRLLVL.

In this sample, this clonotype turned up a few times. The V call is TRBV6-1, the J call TRBJ1-2; 8 positions match TRBD1. With V trimmed by 8 bases and J by 4 bases, 15 bases remained unmatched. CDR1 MNHNS and CDR2 SASEGT come from the germline V gene. This CDR3 region has 16 residues. CDR3 residues: CASGDTSGTGFYGYTF. The DNA for the CDR3 is TGTGCCAGCGGGGATACTTCGGGGACAGGCTTCTATGGCTACACCTTC.

This clonotype showed up many times. The rearrangement joins TRBV11-2 to TRBJ2-2; 8 nucleotides match TRBD2. V shed 5 bases, J shed 5 bases, and the junction held 10 bases outside the gene matches. Germline V lookup: CDR1 SGHAT, CDR2 FQNNGV. This CDR3 is built from 16 residues. The CDR3: CASSPGGAGRTGELFF. The CDR3 DNA sequence: TGTGCCAGCAGCCCCGGGGGGGCAGGGCGGACCGGGGAGCTGTTTTTT.

The sample holds a few counts of this clonotype. This chain uses TRBV5-6 with TRBJ1-1; 7 nucleotides agree with TRBD1. The CDR3 covers 14 residues. Germline CDR1 SGHDT, CDR2 YYEEEE. The J segment lost 4 bases and the V segment lost 3 bases, leaving 6 bases of the junction unmatched. CDR3 sequence (DNA): TGTGCCAGCAGCTACAGGGGTTCGGGCACTGAAGCTTTCTTT. This translates into CASSYRGSGTEAFF.

DNA for the CDR3: TGTGCCAGCAGCTTAGATGCGACAGTGGGTTTCTTT. This gives the protein CASSLDATVGFF. The chain has TRBV7-9 and TRBJ1-1, with D possibly TRBD1 on 5 matching bases. CDR1 and CDR2 from the germline V gene are SEHNR and FQNEAQ (reference sequence). The CDR3 has 12 amino acids. V lost 1 base, J lost 13 bases, and 13 bases lay in between.

The chain carries TRBV14 and TRBJ2-2; D ambiguous. Germline CDR1 is SGHDN and CDR2 is FVKESK. V was cut by 3 bases and J by 2 bases, with 10 bases left in between. The CDR3 is 15 amino acids. The CDR3 here is CASSQEQINTGELFF. Here the CDR3 DNA reads TGTGCCAGCAGCCAGGAACAGATTAACACCGGGGAGCTGTTTTTT.

This CDR3 reads CSVVSLGDGQAFF. The CDR3 DNA sequence: TGCAGCGTTGTTTCTTTGGGGGACGGCCAAGCTTTCTTT. This chain uses TRBV29-1 with TRBJ1-1; D perhaps matches TRBD1 (5 bases). The CDR3 length is 13 residues. The germline gives CDR1 SQVTM, CDR2 ANQGSEA. V lost 4 bases to trimming and J lost 9 bases, with 18 bases between them.

This clonotype occurred a few times. The V call is TRBV20-1, the J call TRBJ2-3; 7 bases align to TRBD1. Unmatched junction bases numbered 11, after V lost 0 bases and J lost 5 bases. CDR1 and CDR2 (germline): DFQATT, SNEGSKA (reference sequence). The CDR3 is 16 amino acids. DNA for the CDR3: TGCAGTGCTAGAGAGGGTGCCAGGGGGTATCGAGATACGCAGTATTTT. Translating gives CSAREGARGYRDTQYF.

CDR3 sequence: CASSLGTSAGEPGREKLFF. The CDR3, as DNA: TGTGCCAGCAGCTTAGGGACTAGCGCCGGGGAGCCCGGCAGAGAAAAACTGTTTTTT. The rearrangement uses TRBV11-2 and TRBJ1-4, with D unclear. The CDR3 contains 19 residues. V was pared by 1 base and J by 8 bases, with 26 bases between. In germline, CDR1 is SGHAT, CDR2 FQNNGV. The whole variable domain, remainder taken from reference TRBV11-2 and TRBJ1-4, is EAGVAQSPRYKIIEKRQSVAFWCNPISGHATLYWYQQILGQGPKLLIQFQNNGVVDDSQLPKDRFSAERLKGVDSTLKIQPAKLEDSAVYLCASSLGTSAGEPGREKLFFGSGTQLSVL.

This clonotype was observed a handful of times. V is TRBV20-1 and J is TRBJ2-7; D is unclear. Germline lookup yields CDR1 DFQATT and CDR2 SNEGSKA (reference sequence). This CDR3 comprises 12 residues. V shed 0 bases and J shed 3 bases, with 6 bases lying between them. The CDR3 DNA follows: TGCAGTGCTAGAGAAGGCCACTACGAGCAGTACTTC. It codes for CSAREGHYEQYF.

For the CDR3, the DNA is TGTGCCAGTAGTATAGTGGCGGCCTATAGCAATCAGCCCCAGCATTTT. Translation gives CASSIVAAYSNQPQHF. The chain employs TRBV19 and TRBJ1-5; D unresolved. Looked up from germline, CDR1 is LNHDA and CDR2 is SQIVND (reference sequence). The CDR3 extends over 16 amino acids. V shed 1 base and J shed 0 bases, with 10 bases lying between them.

This clonotype was recorded at least ten times. This chain connects TRBV6-2 or TRBV6-3 to TRBJ1-5; no clear D. Germline V CDR1 and CDR2: MNHEY, SVGEGT. Trimming shortened V by 10 bases and J by 0 bases, and 13 bases separated the two germline ends. The CDR3 has 14 residues. The CDR3 protein is CATSLGFSNQPQHF. The DNA of the CDR3 is TGTGCCACCTCACTCGGGTTTAGCAATCAGCCCCAGCATTTT.

The V and J genes are TRBV14 and TRBJ2-2; possibly TRBD1 or TRBD2 for D (5 bases each). Germline V gene lookup returns CDR1 SGHDN and CDR2 FVKESK. V was cut by 0 bases and J by 7 bases, with 9 bases left in between. There are 14 residues in the CDR3. The CDR3 here is CASSQERDHGELFF. The DNA for the CDR3 is TGTGCCAGCAGCCAAGAACGGGACCACGGGGAGCTGTTTTTT.

A single count supports this clonotype. V is TRBV18 and J is TRBJ2-6; no definite D call. The length of the CDR3 is 16 residues. The germline V gene has CDR1 KGHSH and CDR2 LQKENI. The V and J ends lost 4 bases and 3 bases respectively, with 13 bases between them. CDR3 coding DNA: TGTGCCAGCTCACTTTCCGGGCTTTTTGGGGCCAACGTCCTGACTTTC. This translates into CASSLSGLFGANVLTF.

V and J are TRBV29-1 and TRBJ1-1; D unclear. V lost 4 bases and J lost 9, with 15 bases in between. Germline V CDR1 and CDR2: SQVTM, ANQGSEA. This CDR3 has 12 amino acids. The CDR3 protein is CSVVTDWVQAFF. The CDR3, as DNA: TGCAGCGTTGTTACGGACTGGGTTCAAGCTTTCTTT.

With respect to this clonotype: Being one base from a much bigger clone, this may be a read error. This chain connects TRBV5-6 to TRBJ2-1, with D perhaps matching TRBD2 (7 bases). The CDR3 has 14 residues. The V gene lost 2 bases and the J gene lost 7 bases, with 13 bases spanning the gap. In germline, CDR1 is SGHDT, CDR2 YYEEEE. The CDR3 sequence is CASSFRGARNEQFF. The CDR3 region has the DNA TGTGCCAGCAGCTTCCGGGGGGCGCGGAATGAGCAGTTCTTC.

This clonotype was detected many times. V and J are TRBV3-1 and TRBJ2-7; TRBD2 matches 11 bases. The CDR3 covers 16 residues. The V segment lost 2 bases and the J segment 3 bases; nucleotides outside the gene matches: 6. Germline V gene lookup returns CDR1 LGHDT and CDR2 YNNKEL (reference sequence). CDR3 sequence (DNA): TGTGCCAGCAGCCAACCGAGTAGCGGGGGGGTCTACGAGCAGTACTTC. Its translation is CASSQPSSGGVYEQYF.

This clonotype was counted ten times or more. The rearrangement links TRBV27 to TRBJ2-7; D perhaps matches TRBD1 (6 bases). The CDR3 is made up of 17 amino acids. V was shortened by 0 bases and J by 1 base, with 16 bases between the two germline ends. Germline V gene sequence: CDR1 MNHEY, CDR2 SMNVEV (reference sequence). CDR3 nucleotides: TGTGCCAGCAGTTTATCATCTTCAGGGGAGTCATCCTACGAGCAGTACTTC. Translating gives CASSLSSSGESSYEQYF.

This chain uses TRBV3-1 with TRBJ2-5; D remains ambiguous. The ends were cut back, 1 base at V and 5 bases at J, with 11 bases in the middle. Germline V gene data show CDR1 as LGHDT and CDR2 as YNNKEL (reference sequence). The CDR3 is 14 residues long. The CDR3, as DNA: TGTGCCAGCAGCCAAGGTCCTGGGCGGGAGACCCAGTACTTC. It is translated as CASSQGPGRETQYF.

The chain uses TRBV7-9 and TRBJ2-3, with D perhaps matching TRBD1 (5 bases). In germline, CDR1 is SEHNR, CDR2 FQNEAQ (reference sequence). The germline V and J ends were trimmed by 5 bases and 0 bases, with 12 bases remaining between them. The CDR3 totals 15 residues. CDR3 sequence reads: CASSPRVLSTDTQYF. The CDR3 region has the DNA TGTGCCAGCAGCCCCAGGGTTCTCAGCACAGATACGCAGTATTTT.

This clonotype was found a few times. This chain connects TRBV6-1 to TRBJ2-2, with D possibly being TRBD1 (6 bases). CDR1 is MNHNS, CDR2 SASEGT, per germline. Trimming took off 8 bases at V and 3 bases at J, with 10 bases between the two ends. This CDR3 comprises 13 residues. In DNA, the CDR3 is TGTGCCAGCGGTGCAGGGGACACCGGGGAGCTGTTTTTT. It is translated as CASGAGDTGELFF.

This clonotype was found once. This chain connects TRBV15 to TRBJ2-2; 7 positions agree with TRBD1. The germline gives CDR1 LNHNV, CDR2 YYDKDF (reference sequence). With V trimmed by 3 bases and J by 3 bases, 4 bases remained unmatched. The CDR3 length is 15 residues. CDR3 in DNA: TGTGCCACCAGCAGCGGGCAGGGGGACACCGGGGAGCTGTTTTTT. This encodes CATSSGQGDTGELFF.

This clonotype came up many times. The J gene is TRBJ2-5, the V gene TRBV20-1, with TRBD1 identical over 10 bases. The V segment lost 0 bases and the J segment 2 bases; nucleotides outside the gene matches: 3. The CDR3 has 15 residues. The V gene's germline CDR1 is DFQATT and CDR2 SNEGSKA (reference sequence). CDR3 region: CSARDGQGEQETQYF. The CDR3 coding sequence is TGCAGTGCTAGAGACGGACAGGGGGAACAAGAGACCCAGTACTTC.

V is TRBV7-9 and J is TRBJ1-2, with TRBD1 identical over 12 bases. The CDR3 is 14 residues long. Per the germline V gene, CDR1 is SEHNR and CDR2 is FQNEAQ (reference sequence). The junction had 4 bases not matched to a gene; V was cut back by 5 bases and J by 6 bases. CDR3 DNA sequence: TGTGCCAGCAGCCGGGGACAGGGGGCCCATGGCTACACCTTC. Residues: CASSRGQGAHGYTF.